This is a list of T cell receptor beta chains from one sample in a study of T cell changes during pregnancy in multiple sclerosis. Profiled with immunoSEQ multiplex PCR; TCRdb holds only in-frame clones, not every one. The sample lists under 60,000 clones, around 92% occurring once. Sequenced here: CD4+ T cells from peripheral blood mononuclear cells, sampled after pregnancy. These receptors all come from a female donor with multiple sclerosis, enrolled in a pregnancy study. Each CDR3 is given without its conserved first and last residue.

CDR3aa: ASPAGVAGGPGDNEQF
j_gene: TRBJ2-1
v_gene: TRBV5-4

CDR3aa: AISNLLGGYTDTQY
j_gene: TRBJ2-3
v_gene: TRBV10-3

CDR3aa: ASSSSENIQY
j_gene: TRBJ2-4
v_gene: TRBV10-1

CDR3aa: ASSGDRAQETQY
j_gene: TRBJ2-5
v_gene: TRBV5-1

CDR3aa: SGTNGGGSYNEQF
j_gene: TRBJ2-1
v_gene: TRBV29-1

CDR3aa: ASSIAHSRVLNSPLH
j_gene: TRBJ1-6
v_gene: TRBV19

CDR3aa: ASSPPQGANRAGELF
j_gene: TRBJ2-2
v_gene: TRBV4-3

CDR3aa: ASSATGLSGNTIY
j_gene: TRBJ1-3
v_gene: TRBV9

CDR3aa: ASSQIPFEGRETQY
j_gene: TRBJ2-5
v_gene: TRBV14

CDR3aa: ASSVAVTYNEQF
j_gene: TRBJ2-1
v_gene: TRBV9

CDR3aa: ASSVPGVSSGANVLT
j_gene: TRBJ2-6
v_gene: TRBV5-8

CDR3aa: ASSLGQSTEAF
j_gene: TRBJ1-1
v_gene: TRBV7-2

CDR3aa: ASSLGRGQGVETQY
j_gene: TRBJ2-5
v_gene: TRBV7-2

CDR3aa: ASSGGQGRNTEAF
j_gene: TRBJ1-1
v_gene: TRBV5-1

CDR3aa: ASSLVAGGAETQY
j_gene: TRBJ2-5
v_gene: TRBV5-4

CDR3aa: ASSFRGSNYGYT
j_gene: TRBJ1-2
v_gene: TRBV7-9

CDR3aa: ASSPGGQPQH
j_gene: TRBJ1-5
v_gene: TRBV4-1

CDR3aa: AWSPSNYGYT
j_gene: TRBJ1-2
v_gene: TRBV30

CDR3aa: ASSLSRGANTIY
j_gene: TRBJ1-3
v_gene: TRBV7-2

CDR3aa: ASSLFRYNSPLH
j_gene: TRBJ1-6
v_gene: TRBV5-7

CDR3aa: ASSQVKAGGWGNEQF
j_gene: TRBJ2-1
v_gene: TRBV4-2

CDR3aa: ASSLVHGQANEQF
j_gene: TRBJ2-1
v_gene: TRBV5-8